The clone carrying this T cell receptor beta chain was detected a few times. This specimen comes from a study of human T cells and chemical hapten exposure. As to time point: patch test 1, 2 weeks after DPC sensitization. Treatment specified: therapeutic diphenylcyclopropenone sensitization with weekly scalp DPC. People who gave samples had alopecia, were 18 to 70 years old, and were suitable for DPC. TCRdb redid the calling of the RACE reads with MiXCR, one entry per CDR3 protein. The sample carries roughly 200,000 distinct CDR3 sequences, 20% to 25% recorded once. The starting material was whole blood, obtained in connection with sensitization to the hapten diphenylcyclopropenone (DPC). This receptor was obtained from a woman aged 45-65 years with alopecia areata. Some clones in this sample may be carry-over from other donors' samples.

The CDR3 is CASRRLAERSGTQYF. CDR3 DNA: TGCGCCAGCAGGAGACTAGCGGAACGTTCGGGGACCCAGTACTTC. V usage is TRBV5-1 and J usage is TRBJ2-5, with 9 bases identical to TRBD2. Germline-derived CDR1 and CDR2 are SGHRS and YFSETQ. CDR3 length equals 15 residues. V lost 5 bases and J lost 7; bases outside the gene matches: 12. Full variable domain (outside the CDR3, taken from reference TRBV5-1 and TRBJ2-5): KAGVTQTPRYLIKTRGQQVTLSCSPISGHRSVSWYQQTPGQGLQFLFEYFSETQRNKGNFPGRFSGRQFSNSRSEMNVSTLELGDSALYLCASRRLAERSGTQYFGPGTRLLVL.